This T cell receptor beta chain was sequenced for a study of CD8 T cells in Susac syndrome. Healthy donors served as the controls. They were matched for age and sex. With random hexamers, about 0.45 to 1 ug RNA was reverse transcribed. The amplification used immunoSEQ multiplex PCR on TCR beta CDR3; it spanned 54 Vbeta and 13 Jbeta. TCRdb fed the immunoSEQ multiplex PCR reads into MiXCR, producing one record per CDR3 protein. The data contain roughly 140,000 distinct CDR3 sequences, about 93% of them singletons. The CDR3 spans 15 residues. V was cut by 7 bases and J by 2 bases, with 17 bases left in between.

The material sequenced was CD8+ T cells from PBMCs. The TCR comes from a human donor in good health. The V and J genes are TRBV6-7 and TRBJ1-1; D is unresolved. TRBV6-7 is an ORF for which the function is uncertain. The CDR3 region has the DNA TGTGCCAGCAACTTTATAGGTACACCAAACACTGAAGCTTTCTTT. This gives the protein CASNFIGTPNTEAFF.